These T cell receptor beta chains were read from a single sample in a study of blood T cell repertoires in COVID-19. Repertoires were generated with immunoSEQ multiplex PCR, while TCRdb's copy carries only in-frame clones and drops some. Of a few hundred thousand clones in the sample, about 90% were seen once. The sequenced sample consisted of PBMCs or T cells enriched from blood (not recorded which). The source is a woman aged 25-40 years who had recovered from COVID-19. Both conserved end residues are part of each CDR3. The order of the fields is clone size, J gene, V gene, D gene, CDR3 DNA, CDR3 protein. D genes are given only for firm matches. Expanded clones get a size class; other rows say once, few or many, or leave the size out.

clone_size: NA; j_call: TRBJ1-2; v_call: TRBV4-1; d_call: TRBD1; cdr3_nt: TGCGCCAGCAGCAACCGGGGGACAGGGAACTATGGCTACACCTTC; cdr3_aa: CASSNRGTGNYGYTF
clone_size: NA; j_call: TRBJ1-4; v_call: TRBV7-2; d_call: TRBD1; cdr3_nt: TGTGCCAGCAGCTTAGCGCGTGGGACAGGGGTTGAAAAACTGTTTTTT; cdr3_aa: CASSLARGTGVEKLFF
clone_size: NA; j_call: TRBJ2-1; v_call: TRBV11-2; d_call: TRBD2; cdr3_nt: TGTGCCAGCAGCTTAGTTCGACTAGCGGGTGAGCAGTTCTTC; cdr3_aa: CASSLVRLAGEQFF
clone_size: NA; j_call: TRBJ1-1; v_call: TRBV3-1/TRBV3-2; d_call: TRBD1; cdr3_nt: TGTGCCAGCAGCCAGGACAGGGGCAGGGTCGGTGGCGGTGCTTTCTTT; cdr3_aa: CASSQDRGRVGGGAFF
clone_size: NA; j_call: TRBJ2-7; v_call: TRBV2; d_call: NA; cdr3_nt: TGTGCCAGCAGTGAAGCGCTTCGGGTAGCGGACGGTTACGAGCAGTACTTC; cdr3_aa: CASSEALRVADGYEQYF
clone_size: NA; j_call: TRBJ2-6; v_call: TRBV7-9; d_call: NA; cdr3_nt: TGTGCCAGCAGTCAACTCTGGAGCTCTGGGGCCAACGTCCTGACTTTC; cdr3_aa: CASSQLWSSGANVLTF
clone_size: NA; j_call: TRBJ1-6; v_call: TRBV5-4; d_call: TRBD1; cdr3_nt: TGTGCCAGCAGCCGAAGGGACAGTAATAATTCACCCCTCCACTTT; cdr3_aa: CASSRRDSNNSPLHF
clone_size: NA; j_call: TRBJ1-2; v_call: TRBV6-4; d_call: TRBD1; cdr3_nt: TGTGCCAGCAGCGGACAGGGACCGAACTATGGCTACACCTTC; cdr3_aa: CASSGQGPNYGYTF
clone_size: NA; j_call: TRBJ1-1; v_call: TRBV7-9; d_call: TRBD1; cdr3_nt: TGTGCCAGCAGCTTCGGGGGACAGGGGGGTCCGATCGCTGAAGCTTTCTTT; cdr3_aa: CASSFGGQGGPIAEAFF
clone_size: NA; j_call: TRBJ2-1; v_call: TRBV7-9; d_call: TRBD2; cdr3_nt: TGTGCCAGCAGCTTAGCGACTAGCGGGGGGGGCAATGAGCAGTTCTTC; cdr3_aa: CASSLATSGGGNEQFF
clone_size: NA; j_call: TRBJ2-1; v_call: TRBV24-1; d_call: TRBD1; cdr3_nt: TGTGCCACCAGTGAGACAGGGGGCCGCAATGAGCAGTTCTTC; cdr3_aa: CATSETGGRNEQFF
clone_size: NA; j_call: TRBJ2-7; v_call: TRBV4-1; d_call: NA; cdr3_nt: TGCGCCAGCAGCCAAGCTAGGGGGTATTACTTGGGCTCCTACGAGCAGTACTTC; cdr3_aa: CASSQARGYYLGSYEQYF
clone_size: NA; j_call: TRBJ2-7; v_call: TRBV5-5; d_call: NA; cdr3_nt: TGTGCCACTCAGGGGGGAATGGCGAGATACGAGCAGTACTTC; cdr3_aa: CATQGGMARYEQYF
clone_size: NA; j_call: TRBJ2-3; v_call: TRBV28; d_call: TRBD2; cdr3_nt: TGTGCCAGCAGTTTGGTGGCTAGCGGGGGGGCCGAGGATACGCAGTATTTT; cdr3_aa: CASSLVASGGAEDTQYF
clone_size: NA; j_call: TRBJ2-2; v_call: TRBV2; d_call: NA; cdr3_nt: TGTGCCAGCAGTGAGGCGGGGTACGCCACCGGGGAGCTGTTTTTT; cdr3_aa: CASSEAGYATGELFF
clone_size: NA; j_call: TRBJ1-2; v_call: TRBV18; d_call: NA; cdr3_nt: TGTGCCAGCTCCACAGGGTATGCGGGCTACACCTTC; cdr3_aa: CASSTGYAGYTF
clone_size: NA; j_call: TRBJ1-6; v_call: TRBV6-5; d_call: NA; cdr3_nt: TGTGCCAGCAGTCCCCGGGGTGGATCACCCCTCCACTTT; cdr3_aa: CASSPRGGSPLHF
clone_size: NA; j_call: TRBJ1-1; v_call: TRBV11-2; d_call: TRBD1; cdr3_nt: TGTGCCAGCAGCCGGGGACAGGGGGCCTTGAACACTGAAGCTTTCTTT; cdr3_aa: CASSRGQGALNTEAFF
clone_size: NA; j_call: TRBJ2-2; v_call: TRBV5-5; d_call: NA; cdr3_nt: TGTGCCAGCAGCCAGGAGACGGGGGTCTACACCGGGGAGCTGTTTTTT; cdr3_aa: CASSQETGVYTGELFF
clone_size: NA; j_call: TRBJ1-1; v_call: TRBV3-1/TRBV3-2; d_call: NA; cdr3_nt: TGTGCCAGCACACGAAGAGGGCAGGAGACTGAAGCTTTCTTT; cdr3_aa: CASTRRGQETEAFF
clone_size: NA; j_call: TRBJ1-4; v_call: TRBV20-1; d_call: NA; cdr3_nt: TGCAGTGCTAGTCGGCAGGGAGGTATTAATGAAAAACTGTTTTTT; cdr3_aa: CSASRQGGINEKLFF
clone_size: NA; j_call: TRBJ2-2; v_call: TRBV5-1; d_call: NA; cdr3_nt: TGCGCCAGCAGCTTGGTAGGACACCGGAACACCGGGGAGCTGTTTTTT; cdr3_aa: CASSLVGHRNTGELFF
clone_size: NA; j_call: TRBJ1-5; v_call: TRBV4-3; d_call: NA; cdr3_nt: TGCGCCAGCAGCCAAGATCTGGGAGGGGCTTATAGCAATCAGCCCCAGCATTTT; cdr3_aa: CASSQDLGGAYSNQPQHF
clone_size: NA; j_call: TRBJ2-7; v_call: TRBV6-5; d_call: TRBD1; cdr3_nt: TGTGCCAGCAGTTACCGGTGGGACAGGGTGTTTGACGAGCAGTACTTC; cdr3_aa: CASSYRWDRVFDEQYF
clone_size: NA; j_call: TRBJ2-5; v_call: TRBV7-9; d_call: NA; cdr3_nt: TGTGCCAGCAGCTTATCTCTCTATGAGACCCAGTACTTC; cdr3_aa: CASSLSLYETQYF
clone_size: once; j_call: TRBJ1-6; v_call: TRBV9; d_call: NA; cdr3_nt: TGTGCCAGCAGCCCTCGGGGGAATGGGAATTCACCCCTCCACTTT; cdr3_aa: CASSPRGNGNSPLHF
clone_size: NA; j_call: TRBJ2-7; v_call: TRBV19; d_call: NA; cdr3_nt: TGTGCCAGTAGTGATGGACAGCGCTCCCTTAGCTCCTACGAGCAGTACTTC; cdr3_aa: CASSDGQRSLSSYEQYF
clone_size: NA; j_call: TRBJ2-2; v_call: TRBV5-4; d_call: TRBD2; cdr3_nt: TGTGCCAGCAGCCTTGCCTCGGGGGGTACCGGGGAGCTGTTTTTT; cdr3_aa: CASSLASGGTGELFF
clone_size: NA; j_call: TRBJ2-2; v_call: TRBV13; d_call: TRBD1; cdr3_nt: TGTGCCAGCAGCCGGGACAGGCTGAACACCGGGGAGCTGTTTTTT; cdr3_aa: CASSRDRLNTGELFF
clone_size: NA; j_call: TRBJ2-2; v_call: TRBV10-3; d_call: TRBD2; cdr3_nt: TGTGCCATCAGTGGCGGGGGGGCCTCCGGGGAGCTGTTTTTT; cdr3_aa: CAISGGGASGELFF
clone_size: NA; j_call: TRBJ1-1; v_call: TRBV19; d_call: TRBD1; cdr3_nt: TGTGCCAGTAGTATTCCAGGGGGCCACCACGCTGAAGCTTTCTTT; cdr3_aa: CASSIPGGHHAEAFF
clone_size: NA; j_call: TRBJ1-1; v_call: TRBV28; d_call: TRBD1; cdr3_nt: TGTGCCAGCAGTTTGGGGACAGGGAGGTTGGTTGAAGCTTTCTTT; cdr3_aa: CASSLGTGRLVEAFF
clone_size: many; j_call: TRBJ2-7; v_call: TRBV7-9; d_call: NA; cdr3_nt: TGTGCCAGCACCATCTCCCCCGGGGCGGGAAGCTCCTACGAGCAGTACTTC; cdr3_aa: CASTISPGAGSSYEQYF
clone_size: NA; j_call: TRBJ1-2; v_call: TRBV6-5; d_call: NA; cdr3_nt: TGTGCCAGCACCATACGGGAAAACTATGGCTACACCTTC; cdr3_aa: CASTIRENYGYTF
clone_size: once; j_call: TRBJ2-7; v_call: TRBV15; d_call: TRBD2; cdr3_nt: TGTGCCACCAGCAGAGGCCTAGCGGGGAAGGCCTCCTACGAGCAGTACTTC; cdr3_aa: CATSRGLAGKASYEQYF
clone_size: NA; j_call: TRBJ1-2; v_call: TRBV19; d_call: TRBD1; cdr3_nt: TGTGCTAATAGTATCGGAGTAGTGGGACAGGGTTTTTATGGCTACACCTTC; cdr3_aa: CANSIGVVGQGFYGYTF
clone_size: once; j_call: TRBJ1-2; v_call: TRBV3-1/TRBV3-2; d_call: NA; cdr3_nt: TGTGCCAGCAGCCAGTTGAACGGGAACTATGGCTACACCTTC; cdr3_aa: CASSQLNGNYGYTF
clone_size: NA; j_call: TRBJ1-1; v_call: TRBV5-4; d_call: TRBD1; cdr3_nt: TGTGCCAGCAGCGTCGGACAGGGACAGAACACTGAAGCTTTCTTT; cdr3_aa: CASSVGQGQNTEAFF
clone_size: few; j_call: TRBJ2-1; v_call: TRBV2; d_call: TRBD2; cdr3_nt: TGTGCCAGTAGGACTAGCGGGGCCACCACAACTGAGCAGTTCTTC; cdr3_aa: CASRTSGATTTEQFF
clone_size: NA; j_call: TRBJ1-2; v_call: TRBV5-8; d_call: TRBD1; cdr3_nt: TGTGCCAGCAGCCGCGGGACAGGGGGAATGGATGGCTACACCTTC; cdr3_aa: CASSRGTGGMDGYTF
clone_size: NA; j_call: TRBJ1-4; v_call: TRBV18; d_call: NA; cdr3_nt: TGTGCCAGCTCAACCGCTCAGGGAACTAATGAAAAACTGTTTTTT; cdr3_aa: CASSTAQGTNEKLFF
clone_size: NA; j_call: TRBJ2-3; v_call: TRBV3-1/TRBV3-2; d_call: TRBD2; cdr3_nt: TGTGCCAGCAGCCAAGGGATGGTAGCGGGGGGCACAGATACGCAGTATTTT; cdr3_aa: CASSQGMVAGGTDTQYF
clone_size: NA; j_call: TRBJ1-1; v_call: TRBV2; d_call: NA; cdr3_nt: TGTGCCAGCAGAGGCGGAACTGAAGCTTTCTTT; cdr3_aa: CASRGGTEAFF
clone_size: few; j_call: TRBJ1-1; v_call: TRBV3-1/TRBV3-2; d_call: NA; cdr3_nt: TGTGCCAGCAGCCAAGAACGCAGGAAACTCCGGATCACTGAAGCTTTCTTT; cdr3_aa: CASSQERRKLRITEAFF
clone_size: once; j_call: TRBJ1-5; v_call: TRBV28; d_call: NA; cdr3_nt: TGTGCCAGCAGGGGCCCGGAAAGCAATCAGCCCCAGCATTTT; cdr3_aa: CASRGPESNQPQHF
clone_size: NA; j_call: TRBJ1-2; v_call: TRBV15; d_call: NA; cdr3_nt: TGTGCCACCAGCAGAGAAGAGGTGGGAGGTCATGGCTACACCTTC; cdr3_aa: CATSREEVGGHGYTF
clone_size: NA; j_call: TRBJ2-7; v_call: TRBV11-2; d_call: TRBD2; cdr3_nt: TGTGCCAGCAGCCCCGGGACTAGCGTCCACGAGCAGTACTTC; cdr3_aa: CASSPGTSVHEQYF
clone_size: NA; j_call: TRBJ2-7; v_call: TRBV24-1; d_call: TRBD1; cdr3_nt: TGTGCCACCAGTGATAGTGGACAGGGGGCGGACGAGCAGTACTTC; cdr3_aa: CATSDSGQGADEQYF
clone_size: NA; j_call: TRBJ1-2; v_call: TRBV23-1; d_call: NA; cdr3_nt: TGCGCCAGCAGTCCGCGGCCCCGGGTGGTCTATGGCTACACCTTC; cdr3_aa: CASSPRPRVVYGYTF
clone_size: NA; j_call: TRBJ1-1; v_call: TRBV2; d_call: NA; cdr3_nt: TGTGCCAGCAGGAGGGGGACAAGTGAAGCTTTCTTT; cdr3_aa: CASRRGTSEAFF
clone_size: once; j_call: TRBJ2-1; v_call: TRBV11-3; d_call: TRBD1; cdr3_nt: TGTGCCAGCAGCCTGGACAGGGGGCATGAGCAGTTCTTC; cdr3_aa: CASSLDRGHEQFF